This TCR beta chain was profiled in a study of cytomegalovirus exposure and HLA in healthy donors. It was with 60 Vbeta and 13 Jbeta primers that the PCR ran. Measured with immunoSEQ multiplex PCR; TCRdb has only the in-frame clones, and not every one. The sample contains under 150,000 clones, roughly 80% of which appear only once. Comment on this clone: Its specificity is not known.

This CDR3 contains 16 residues. The germline V and J ends were trimmed by 2 bases and 4 bases, with 17 bases remaining between them. The germline gives CDR1 SGHVS, CDR2 FQNEAQ. This cohort consisted of healthy bone marrow donors. Broader study findings: For TCR beta chains, V- and J-gene trimming was later linked to a missense DCLRE1C variant.

The J gene is TRBJ2-5, the V gene TRBV7-8; D gene ambiguous. The specimen sequenced was PBMCs. The TCR originated in a woman aged 40 to 50 in good health and CMV-seropositive. The CDR3 DNA is TGTGCCAGCAGCTTATCCCGACTCCGAAGTGCAGAGACCCAGTACTTC. This sequence encodes CASSLSRLRSAETQYF.